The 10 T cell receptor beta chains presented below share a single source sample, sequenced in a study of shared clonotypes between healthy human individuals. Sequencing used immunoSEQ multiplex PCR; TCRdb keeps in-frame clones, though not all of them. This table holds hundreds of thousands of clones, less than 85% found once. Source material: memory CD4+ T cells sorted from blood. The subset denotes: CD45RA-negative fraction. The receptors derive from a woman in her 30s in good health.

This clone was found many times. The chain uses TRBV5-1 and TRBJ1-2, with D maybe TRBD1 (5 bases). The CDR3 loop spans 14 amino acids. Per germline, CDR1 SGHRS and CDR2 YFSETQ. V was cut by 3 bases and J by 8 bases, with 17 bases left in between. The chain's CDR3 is CASSSGTEGTGYTF. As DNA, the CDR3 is TGCGCCAGCAGCTCGGGGACGGAGGGTACGGGCTACACCTTC.

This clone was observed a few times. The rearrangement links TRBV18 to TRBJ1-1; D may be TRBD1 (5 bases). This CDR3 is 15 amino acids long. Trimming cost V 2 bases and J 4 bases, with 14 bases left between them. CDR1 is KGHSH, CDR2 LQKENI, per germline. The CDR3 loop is CASSPMGPRPTEAFF. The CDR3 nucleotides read TGTGCCAGCTCACCAATGGGACCCCGGCCCACTGAAGCTTTCTTT.

In DNA, the CDR3 is TGTGCCAGTAGGGGACAGAGCACGGGGGCGGTCACTGAAGCTTTCTTT. This translates into CASRGQSTGAVTEAFF. This chain connects TRBV19 to TRBJ1-1; the match to TRBD1 covers 7 bases. The CDR3 has 16 residues. Germline CDR1 reads LNHDA; CDR2 reads SQIVND (reference sequence). V dropped 6 bases and J dropped 4; count of bases not matched to a gene: 14.

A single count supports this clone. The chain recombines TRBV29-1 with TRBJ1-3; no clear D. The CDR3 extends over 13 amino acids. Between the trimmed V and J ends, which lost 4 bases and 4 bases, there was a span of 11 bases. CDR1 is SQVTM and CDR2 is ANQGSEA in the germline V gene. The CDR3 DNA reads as TGCAGCGTTGTATGGGGTTCAGGAAACACCATATATTTT. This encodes CSVVWGSGNTIYF. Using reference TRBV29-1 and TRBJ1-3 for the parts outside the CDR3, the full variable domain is SAVISQKPSRDICQRGTSLTIQCQVDSQVTMMFWYRQQPGQSLTLIATANQGSEATYESGFVIDKFPISRPNLTFSTLTVSNMSPEDSSIYLCSVVWGSGNTIYFGEGSWLTVV.

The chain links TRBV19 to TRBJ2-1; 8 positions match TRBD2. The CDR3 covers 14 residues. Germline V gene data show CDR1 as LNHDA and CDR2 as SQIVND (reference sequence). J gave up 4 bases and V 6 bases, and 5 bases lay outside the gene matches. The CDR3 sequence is CASRLAEQYNEQFF. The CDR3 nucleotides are TGTGCCAGTAGACTAGCGGAACAATACAATGAGCAGTTCTTC.

As DNA, the CDR3 is TGTGCCAGCAGCCCCTCCGGGACTAGCGCCCAAGAGACCCAGTACTTC. The encoded protein is CASSPSGTSAQETQYF. V is TRBV4-2 and J is TRBJ2-5; 10 bases map to TRBD2. V lost 4 bases, J lost 1 base, and 6 bases stayed unmatched. This CDR3 is built from 16 residues. The germline V gene encodes CDR1 LGHNA and CDR2 YNFKEQ.

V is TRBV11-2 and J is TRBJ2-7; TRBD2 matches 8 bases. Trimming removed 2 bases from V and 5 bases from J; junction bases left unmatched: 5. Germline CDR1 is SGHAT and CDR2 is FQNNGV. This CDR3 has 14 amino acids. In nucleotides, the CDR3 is TGTGCCAGCAGCTTAACAAGCGGGAGCCACGAGCAGTACTTC. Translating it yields CASSLTSGSHEQYF.

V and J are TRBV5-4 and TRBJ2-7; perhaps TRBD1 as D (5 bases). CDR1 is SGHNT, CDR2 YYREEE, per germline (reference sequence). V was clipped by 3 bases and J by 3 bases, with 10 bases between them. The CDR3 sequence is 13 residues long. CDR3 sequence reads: CASSSGQFYEQYF. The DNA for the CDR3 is TGTGCCAGCAGCTCTGGACAATTCTACGAGCAGTACTTC. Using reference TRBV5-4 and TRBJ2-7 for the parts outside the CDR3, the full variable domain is ETGVTQSPTHLIKTRGQQVTLRCSSQSGHNTVSWYQQALGQGPQFIFQYYREEENGRGNFPPRFSGLQFPNYSSELNVNALELDDSALYLCASSSGQFYEQYFGPGTRLTVT.

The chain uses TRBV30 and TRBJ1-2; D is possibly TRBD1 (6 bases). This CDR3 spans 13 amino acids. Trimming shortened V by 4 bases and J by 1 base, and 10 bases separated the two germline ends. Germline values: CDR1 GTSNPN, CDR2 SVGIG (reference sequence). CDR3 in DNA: TGTGCCTGGAAAACAGGGCTTAACTATGGCTACACCTTC. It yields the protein CAWKTGLNYGYTF.

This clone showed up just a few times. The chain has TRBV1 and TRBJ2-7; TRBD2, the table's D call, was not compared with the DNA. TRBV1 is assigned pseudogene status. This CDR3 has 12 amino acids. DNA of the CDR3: TGCACCCCGTGCGGGATTTCCTACGAGCAGTACTTC. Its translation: CTPCGISYEQYF.